This paragraph reports one T cell receptor beta chain. Its antigen is currently unknown. The sample is drawn from a study of regulatory T cells in long-lasting Graves disease. General study results and limits: There was favoring of TRBV28, TRBJ1-2 and TRBJ2-5 in persistent disease.

There are 16 residues in the CDR3. Unmatched junction bases numbered 8, after V lost 5 bases and J lost 2 bases. The germline V gene has CDR1 SGHTA and CDR2 FQGNSA. In building TCR beta libraries, iRepertoire HTBI primers were used together with Arm-PCR of CDR3 regions. MiXCR, applied by TCRdb to the multiplex PCR reads, yields one record per CDR3 protein. The repertoire includes 500,000 or so distinct CDR3 sequences, about 16% of them detected once, and over 9% sits in the top ten. Time point defined: newly diagnosed GD, antithyroid drugs for less than 3 months. RNA isolated from PBMCs was used to make the TCR library. These records were also assigned to another study, of T cells in Graves' hyperthyroidism and ophthalmopathy.

The chain uses TRBV7-2 and TRBJ2-7; TRBD2 matches 11 bases. This TCR derives from a middle-aged man with Graves disease. Source: peripheral blood mononuclear cells (PBMCs), taken at new diagnosis, from a patient treated with antithyroid drugs. The CDR3 sequence is CASSARTSGSTYEQYF. CDR3 DNA: TGTGCCAGCAGCGCGCGGACTAGCGGGTCCACCTACGAGCAGTACTTC.